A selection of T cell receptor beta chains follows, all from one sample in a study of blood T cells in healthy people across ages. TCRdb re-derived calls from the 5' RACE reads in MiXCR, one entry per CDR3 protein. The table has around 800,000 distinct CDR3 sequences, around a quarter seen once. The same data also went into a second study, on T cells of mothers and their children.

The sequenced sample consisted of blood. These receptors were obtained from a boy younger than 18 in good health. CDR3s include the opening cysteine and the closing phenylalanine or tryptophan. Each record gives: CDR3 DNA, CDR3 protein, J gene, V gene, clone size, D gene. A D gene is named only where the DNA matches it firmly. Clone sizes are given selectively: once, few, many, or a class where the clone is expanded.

TGTGCCATCAGTGCGGAGTTGAACACTGAAGCTTTCTTT CAISAELNTEAFF TRBJ1-1 TRBV10-3 few .
TGTGCCAGCAGCTTCCAACAGGGGGCTGGCAATCAGCCCCAGCATTTT CASSFQQGAGNQPQHF TRBJ1-5 TRBV7-9 . TRBD1
TGCGCCAGCAGCCAGACGATCCTCTACGAGCAGTACTTC CASSQTILYEQYF TRBJ2-7 TRBV5-1 few .
TGTGCCACCCGCGGGGCAGAGAACACTGAAGCTTTCTTT CATRGAENTEAFF TRBJ1-1 TRBV28 . .
TGCAGTGCCAGGGGGAACGGCGAGCAGTACTTC CSARGNGEQYF TRBJ2-7 TRBV20-1 few TRBD1
TGCAGCGTTGTGAGGGCCCTGGGTGAAAAACTGTTTTTT CSVVRALGEKLFF TRBJ1-4 TRBV29-1 few .
TGTGCTAGCAGCTGGAAGGGGGTGGGCTATGGCTACACCTTC CASSWKGVGYGYTF TRBJ1-2 TRBV7-7 few .
TGCAGTGCTAGAGACCTTAGCGGGGGTGACCAAGAGACCCAGTACTTC CSARDLSGGDQETQYF TRBJ2-5 TRBV20-1 few TRBD2
TGTGCCAGCAGCTTGAGAACAGGGCTCCCTGAAAAACTGTTTTTT CASSLRTGLPEKLFF TRBJ1-4 TRBV5-5 . .
TGTGCCAGCAGTGCGACAGGCTACAATGAGCAGTTCTTC CASSATGYNEQFF TRBJ2-1 TRBV2 . .
TGTGCCAGCAGTGAGGAACAGGGCACTGAAGCTTTCTTT CASSEEQGTEAFF TRBJ1-1 TRBV6-1 . .
TGTGCCAGCAGTCACAGGGAGCAGGGTGAGCAGTTCTTC CASSHREQGEQFF TRBJ2-1 TRBV6-6 . .
TGTGCCAGCAGTTCCCCCCCGGCAGGGACGGGGGAGCAGTACTTC CASSSPPAGTGEQYF TRBJ2-7 TRBV28 . .
TGCGCCAGCAGTCCCCATGATACCGGGGAGCTGTTTTTT CASSPHDTGELFF TRBJ2-2 TRBV4-1 . .
TGTGCCAGCAGTGAGGAAGACAATTCACCCCTCCACTTT CASSEEDNSPLHF TRBJ1-6 TRBV2 few .
TGTGCCAGCATCCAAGAGAACACCGGGGAGCTGTTTTTT CASIQENTGELFF TRBJ2-2 TRBV2 . .
TGCGCCAGCAGCCAGGGACAAATGAACACCGGGGAGCTGTTTTTT CASSQGQMNTGELFF TRBJ2-2 TRBV5-1 . .
TGTGCCAGCAGTTACTCTGGGGACAGGGGATATGGCTACACCTTC CASSYSGDRGYGYTF TRBJ1-2 TRBV6-5 . TRBD1
TGCAGTGCTAGAGATCGTGTGACTAGTCTAGAGACCCAGTACTTC CSARDRVTSLETQYF TRBJ2-5 TRBV20-1 . .
TGTGCCAGCAGCCATATTAGGGGACAGGGCACAGATACGCAGTATTTT CASSHIRGQGTDTQYF TRBJ2-3 TRBV14 . TRBD1
TGTGCCAGCAGTGAAGTGCGTCTAGCCGTCTACAATGAGCAGTTCTTC CASSEVRLAVYNEQFF TRBJ2-1 TRBV2 . .
TGCAGCGTGGAAACCGGGGAGCTGTTTTTT CSVETGELFF TRBJ2-2 TRBV29-1 few .
TGCAGCGGCAAAGGGGGCTTCGGACTAGCGGACAATGAGCAGTTCTTC CSGKGGFGLADNEQFF TRBJ2-1 TRBV29-1 few TRBD2
TGTGCCACCAGTAGGTGGACGGCGAACGACGAGCAGTACTTC CATSRWTANDEQYF TRBJ2-7 TRBV15 . .
TGTGCCAGCAGCTTAAGGGCGGGGGGTTCGTACGAGCAGTACTTC CASSLRAGGSYEQYF TRBJ2-7 TRBV7-3 . TRBD2
TGCGCCAGCAGCTTGTTACCCGGGAGGGGCTACACCTTC CASSLLPGRGYTF TRBJ1-2 TRBV5-1 . .
TGTGCCAGCAGCACACAGGGAGGGGACACTGAAGCTTTCTTT CASSTQGGDTEAFF TRBJ1-1 TRBV4-2 once .
TGCGCCAGCAGCTTGCCAGGCTTGGAGACCCAGTACTTC CASSLPGLETQYF TRBJ2-5 TRBV5-1 many .
TGTGCCAGCAGTTTAGGGGGCTCGAAGTTTGAAGCTTTCTTT CASSLGGSKFEAFF TRBJ1-1 TRBV27 few .
TGCAGTGCTAGGGGAACCAAGGGTGGTCAGCCCCAGCATTTT CSARGTKGGQPQHF TRBJ1-5 TRBV20-1 few .
TGCAGTGTTCCCAGGAGGCGGGGGAACTACAATGAGCAGTTCTTC CSVPRRRGNYNEQFF TRBJ2-1 TRBV20-1 few TRBD2
TGTGCTAGTAGTGACAGGGCCTCTGGGGCCAACGTCCTGACTTTC CASSDRASGANVLTF TRBJ2-6 TRBV12-5 . TRBD1
TGCGCCAGCAGCTCCTCCGGGACTAGCGCGGGAAATGAGCAGTTCTTC CASSSSGTSAGNEQFF TRBJ2-1 TRBV5-1 . TRBD2